This T cell receptor (beta chain) was retrieved from a study of T cell responses to AZD1222 COVID-19 vaccine. As for the study in general: Samples with a second dose at about 4 or about 12 weeks were pooled together.

Measured with immunoSEQ multiplex PCR; TCRdb has only the in-frame clones, and not every one. The sample lists roughly 140,000 clones; just over 90% were seen once. Study-level points and caveats: Repertoires were obtained only post-peak T cell response.

As concerns this clone: Its specificity is unknown.

The germline V gene encodes CDR1 LNHDA and CDR2 SQIVND (reference sequence). Trimming cost V 5 bases and J 4 bases; bases outside gene matches: 10. The CDR3 spans 15 residues. V and J are TRBV19 and TRBJ1-2; 7 nucleotides align to TRBD1. The specimen comprised peripheral blood, sampled on day 0 of AZD1222 vaccination. The source of this sequence is an adult in good health. Here the CDR3 DNA reads TGTGCCAGTAGTCATGACAGGGCTTTGGCCTATGGCTACACCTTC. Protein product: CASSHDRALAYGYTF.